This record covers a single T cell receptor beta chain. In the same sample, other DNA sequences code for this CDR3. This sample was taken from a study of shared clonotypes between healthy human individuals. CD45RO negativity and positive selection for CCR7 defined naive CD8 cells, a population that excluded terminally differentiated effector memory CD45RA+ cells. This table comes from immunoSEQ multiplex PCR, and its TCRdb copy is limited to in-frame clones, with some not included. The sample yields about 2.2 million clones, just under 95% seen once. Sequencing was carried out using naive CD8+ T cells from PBMCs. The sequence derives from a man aged 18 to 35 in good health. Some clones in this sample may be carry-over from other donors' samples.

CDR3 loop: CSVEDRDSYNEQFF. The CDR3 nucleotides are TGCAGCGTTGAGGACAGGGACTCCTACAATGAGCAGTTCTTC. The chain recombines TRBV29-1 with TRBJ2-1, with 8 bases that match TRBD1. The germline V gene encodes CDR1 SQVTM and CDR2 ANQGSEA. With V trimmed by 3 bases and J by 0 bases, 1 base remained unmatched. This CDR3 comprises 14 residues.